This entry is about one T cell receptor (beta chain). The data are from a study of blood T cell repertoires in COVID-19. Study-level background: Sources were T cells, B-cell-depleted T cells, or PBMCs; the material itself was cDNA or gDNA.

The data were produced by immunoSEQ multiplex PCR, yet TCRdb's version contains in-frame clones alone and is incomplete. The data show approximately 100,000 clones, 65% to 90% seen once. Participant-reported clinical history was the basis for cohort assignment. The CDR3 extends over 20 amino acids. Deletions cut 4 bases from V and 3 bases from J, with 31 bases between. Germline V CDR1 and CDR2: SGDLS, YYNGEE. The source material was PBMCs or T cells enriched from blood (not recorded which). The chain employs TRBV9 and TRBJ1-1; possible D gene TRBD1, 6 bases. The receptor was derived from a woman between 50 and 59 years old who had recovered from COVID-19. CDR3 DNA sequence: TGTGCCAGCAGCCCATCCACCTGGGGGGGGACACGACCTTCGGACACTGAAGCTTTCTTT. Encoded protein: CASSPSTWGGTRPSDTEAFF.